This is a list of T cell receptor beta chains from one sample in a study of blood T cell repertoires in COVID-19. The table came from immunoSEQ multiplex PCR; TCRdb's copy has only in-frame clones and leaves some out. Found here are about 300,000 clones, 85% to 90% of them singletons; the top ten hold roughly 5.9%. The sequenced material came from peripheral blood. These receptors were taken from a woman between 50 and 59 years old with COVID-19, enrolled during active disease. Both conserved end residues are part of each CDR3. The D gene is left open where the match is weak. Size tells how often a clone was seen (once, few, many) or the class of an expanded clone, and some rows leave it out.

clone size	V gene	D gene	J gene	CDR3 DNA	CDR3 protein
.	TRBV4-1	.	TRBJ2-7	TGCGCCAGCAGCCAAGATGAGGGTACCTACGAGCAGTACTTC	CASSQDEGTYEQYF
.	TRBV19	TRBD2	TRBJ2-5	TGTGCCAGTAGACGGGGGGAGGCCCAGTACTTC	CASRRGEAQYF
.	TRBV9	.	TRBJ1-5	TGTGCCAGCAGCGTAGCTACAGGGCCCAATCAGCCCCAGCATTTT	CASSVATGPNQPQHF
.	TRBV18	.	TRBJ1-4	TGTGCCAGCTCACGAACGACCCAGGGGCCGGAAAAACTGTTTTTT	CASSRTTQGPEKLFF
.	TRBV6-5	TRBD1	TRBJ2-7	TGTGCCAGCAGGACCACAGGGGGCGGCGAGCAGTACTTC	CASRTTGGGEQYF
once	TRBV19	TRBD1	TRBJ1-2	TGTGCCAGTAGCCCCCGACAGGGCACTGGATATGGCTACACCTTC	CASSPRQGTGYGYTF
.	TRBV7-9	.	TRBJ2-1	TGTGCCAGCAGCTTAGCGGGTCCCGCCAGGAATGAGCAGTTCTTC	CASSLAGPARNEQFF
.	TRBV11-2	.	TRBJ1-2	TGTGCCAGCAGCTTAAGGACAGAAGTAGGCTACACCTTC	CASSLRTEVGYTF
.	TRBV19	TRBD1	TRBJ1-3	TGTGCCAGCCACAGGGGGCTGGGAAACACCATATATTTT	CASHRGLGNTIYF
few	TRBV5-1	.	TRBJ2-2	TGCGCCAGCAGCGACAAACCCCTTGAGTCCGGGGAGCTGTTTTTT	CASSDKPLESGELFF
.	TRBV9	.	TRBJ1-1	TGTGCCAGCAGCGTAGTCCCCCAGGGAAACACTGAAGCTTTCTTT	CASSVVPQGNTEAFF